Listed below are T cell receptor beta chains from one sample, sequenced in a study of CD8+ T cells in alopecia areata. Using immunoSEQ multiplex PCR, the repertoire was profiled, and TCRdb retains in-frame clones only, with some absent. The sample records around 200,000 clones, around 60% being singletons. This specimen was CD8+ T cells sorted from blood, taken at week 24, from a patient treated with tofacitinib. All receptors derive from a human donor with alopecia areata. Each CDR3 is given with its conserved first and last residue. A D gene is named only where the DNA matches it firmly. Not every row has a clone size; where given, it reads once, few, many or a size class.

cdr3_aa,cdr3_nt,cdr3_length,v_call,d_call,j_call,clone_size
CASTRTRDTEAFF,TGTGCCAGCACTCGGACCAGGGACACTGAAGCTTTCTTT,13,TRBV6-5,.,TRBJ1-1,.
CASSLSSGGDSNQPQHF,TGTGCCAGCAGTTTATCGTCCGGGGGCGATAGCAATCAGCCCCAGCATTTT,17,TRBV27,.,TRBJ1-5,.
CASSLASYTEAFF,TGTGCCAGCAGCTTGGCCTCCTATACTGAAGCTTTCTTT,13,TRBV7-9,.,TRBJ1-1,.
CASRSMGTGNTIYF,TGTGCCAGCAGATCTATGGGGACTGGAAACACCATATATTTT,14,TRBV19,.,TRBJ1-3,.
CASSRGRGEQYF,TGTGCCAGCAGCAGAGGCAGGGGCGAGCAGTACTTC,12,TRBV7-9,.,TRBJ2-7,once
CASSTSGSSTDTQYF,TGTGCCAGTAGTACCTCCGGGAGTAGCACAGATACGCAGTATTTT,15,TRBV19,.,TRBJ2-3,.
CASSSGQGKTQYF,TGCGCCAGCAGCTCGGGACAGGGGAAGACCCAGTACTTC,13,TRBV4-1,TRBD1,TRBJ2-5,few
CSVNAAGSAEAFF,TGCAGCGTCAACGCGGCCGGGAGCGCTGAAGCTTTCTTT,13,TRBV29-1,.,TRBJ1-1,.
CASHGRVWEQYF,TGTGCCAGCCACGGTAGGGTCTGGGAGCAGTACTTC,12,TRBV2,.,TRBJ2-7,few
CASLRLKPSTDTQYF,TGTGCCAGCCTTAGACTAAAGCCTAGCACAGATACGCAGTATTTT,15,TRBV2,.,TRBJ2-3,.
CASSEGTGSSYNSPLHF,TGTGCCAGCAGTGAGGGTACAGGAAGCTCCTATAATTCACCCCTCCACTTT,17,TRBV25-1,.,TRBJ1-6,.
CASSSRGETQYF,TGCGCCAGCTCCTCGAGGGGAGAGACCCAGTACTTC,12,TRBV5-1,.,TRBJ2-5,few
CASISPSGAYNEQFF,TGTGCCAGCATAAGTCCTAGCGGGGCGTACAATGAGCAGTTCTTC,15,TRBV6-6,TRBD2,TRBJ2-1,.
CASRGLAGGPSTDTQYF,TGTGCCAGCAGAGGACTAGCGGGGGGGCCGAGCACAGATACGCAGTATTTT,17,TRBV2,TRBD2,TRBJ2-3,once
CASSRRGGYNEQFF,TGCGCCAGCAGCAGGCGGGGGGGTTACAATGAGCAGTTCTTC,14,TRBV5-1,TRBD2,TRBJ2-1,.
CASSLGADTQYF,TGTGCCAGCAGCTTAGGGGCGGATACGCAGTATTTT,12,TRBV5-5,.,TRBJ2-3,.
CSGGPGPYGYTF,TGCAGCGGGGGGCCAGGTCCATATGGCTACACCTTC,12,TRBV29-1,.,TRBJ1-2,.
CASSWGRAGELFF,TGTGCCAGCAGCTGGGGACGTGCCGGGGAGCTGTTTTTT,13,TRBV5-6,.,TRBJ2-2,.
CASSPLSERGVSYEQYF,TGCGCCAGCAGCCCCCTCAGCGAGCGGGGAGTTTCCTACGAGCAGTACTTC,17,TRBV4-1,TRBD2,TRBJ2-7,.
CASSLGTGGFGNQPQHF,TGTGCCAGCAGTTTAGGGACAGGGGGCTTTGGCAATCAGCCCCAGCATTTT,17,TRBV27,TRBD1,TRBJ1-5,once
CASSAEGYEQYF,TGTGCCAGCAGCGCCGAGGGGTACGAGCAGTACTTC,12,TRBV7-2,.,TRBJ2-7,few
CSVEDEQGVILGYTF,TGCAGCGTTGAAGACGAACAGGGAGTGATTTTGGGCTACACCTTC,15,TRBV29-1,.,TRBJ1-2,.
CASSLAGGRETQYF,TGTGCCAGCAGTTTAGCAGGGGGCCGTGAGACCCAGTACTTC,14,TRBV27,TRBD1,TRBJ2-5,few
CASSQIPGLAGTGPTDTQYF,TGCGCCAGCAGCCAGATCCCGGGACTAGCGGGGACGGGTCCCACAGATACGCAGTATTTT,20,TRBV4-1,TRBD2,TRBJ2-3,few
CASSPGRYNEQFF,TGCGCCAGCAGCCCCGGGAGGTACAATGAGCAGTTCTTC,13,TRBV5-1,TRBD2,TRBJ2-1,.
CSALDLSEAFF,TGCAGTGCACTTGACCTCAGTGAAGCTTTCTTT,11,TRBV20-1,.,TRBJ1-1,.
CASSDLTDYGYTF,TGTGCCAGCAGTGACTTGACTGACTATGGCTACACCTTC,13,TRBV25-1,.,TRBJ1-2,.
CASSQGGDSNQPQHF,TGTGCCAGCAGCCAAGGAGGAGATAGCAATCAGCCCCAGCATTTT,15,TRBV4-2,.,TRBJ1-5,.
CASSQYLSGGAPANEQYF,TGCGCCAGCAGCCAATATCTTAGCGGGGGGGCTCCCGCTAATGAGCAGTACTTC,18,TRBV4-1,TRBD2,TRBJ2-7,.
CATSSGRVQETQYF,TGTGCCACCAGCAGCGGTAGGGTACAAGAGACCCAGTACTTC,14,TRBV15,.,TRBJ2-5,.
CASSLVSNTGELFF,TGTGCCAGCAGCTTAGTTTCGAACACCGGGGAGCTGTTTTTT,14,TRBV7-9,.,TRBJ2-2,.
CASSLSISHGYTF,TGTGCCAGCAGTTTATCGATCAGCCATGGCTACACCTTC,13,TRBV27,.,TRBJ1-2,.
CASSLAPDPRSEAFF,TGTGCCAGCAGCTTAGCGCCAGATCCTCGATCTGAAGCTTTCTTT,15,TRBV7-9,.,TRBJ1-1,.
CASSLGGVTEAFF,TGTGCCAGCAGTTTGGGGGGGGTCACTGAAGCTTTCTTT,13,TRBV2,.,TRBJ1-1,.
CSVEIVDYTGELFF,TGCAGCGTTGAAATTGTAGACTACACCGGGGAGCTGTTTTTT,14,TRBV29-1,.,TRBJ2-2,.
CASSSSLAGEQFF,TGTGCCAGCAGTTCGTCACTAGCGGGTGAGCAGTTCTTC,13,TRBV6-1,TRBD2,TRBJ2-1,.
CSVDKPWTGGGEYYGYTF,TGCAGCGTTGACAAACCTTGGACAGGAGGGGGGGAGTACTATGGCTACACCTTC,18,TRBV29-1,TRBD1,TRBJ1-2,.
CASSWNRGGEKLFF,TGTGCCAGCAGTTGGAACAGGGGAGGGGAAAAACTGTTTTTT,14,TRBV27,TRBD1,TRBJ1-4,.
CASSPQTGMNTEAFF,TGCGCCAGCAGCCCTCAGACAGGAATGAACACTGAAGCTTTCTTT,15,TRBV5-1,.,TRBJ1-1,once
CASSRTGSYEQYF,TGTGCCAGCAGTAGGACAGGTTCCTACGAGCAGTACTTC,13,TRBV6-5,TRBD1,TRBJ2-7,.
CAWSVGSGGAEEQFF,TGTGCCTGGAGTGTCGGTAGCGGGGGGGCAGAGGAGCAGTTCTTC,15,TRBV30,TRBD2,TRBJ2-1,.
CAWKEGSGGYNEQFF,TGTGCCTGGAAGGAAGGTAGCGGGGGATACAATGAGCAGTTCTTC,15,TRBV30,TRBD2,TRBJ2-1,few
CASSPSGGTRLVGYTF,TGTGCCAGCAGCCCCTCAGGGGGCACCCGCCTTGTTGGCTACACCTTC,16,TRBV11-2,TRBD1,TRBJ1-2,.